Below, one TCR beta chain is given with its context. What it binds is unknown. The data originate from a study of T cell responses to AZD1222 COVID-19 vaccine. Regarding the study as a whole: At study baseline, merely about 6 AZD1222 recipients were seropositive.

V was shortened by 1 base and J by 7 bases, with 10 bases between the two germline ends. The germline gives CDR1 SNHLY, CDR2 FYNNEI. CDR3 length: 14 residues. The repertoire was sequenced with immunoSEQ multiplex PCR; TCRdb's copy has only in-frame clones and lacks some. The sample contains approximately 97,000 clones, about 90% of which appear only once. This chain uses TRBV2 with TRBJ1-4; D possibly corresponds to TRBD1 (5 bases). The specimen comprised peripheral blood, sampled on day 0 of AZD1222 vaccination. This TCR was sampled from an adult in good health. The DNA of the CDR3 is TGTGCCAGCAGTGAAGAGGGGCGGGTTGAAAAACTGTTTTTT. This sequence encodes CASSEEGRVEKLFF.